Listed here are 25 T cell receptor beta chains from one sample, sequenced in a study of a mutant IDH1 vaccine in newly diagnosed glioma. Time point reported: week 35, safety follow-up. Vaccination comprised doses that each held 300 ug of mutant IDH1 20-mer peptide, plus topical imiquimod. Produced via immunoSEQ multiplex PCR; TCRdb's table is partial and in-frame only. Altogether about 54,000 clones are present, approximately 81% being singletons, with the ten largest covering approximately 4.5%. No antigen has been identified for these receptors. The material sequenced was PBMCs, taken from a glioma patient whose treatment included an IDH1 peptide vaccine. The receptors here all came from a young woman with glioma.

This chain links TRBV9 with TRBJ2-7; D is possibly TRBD2 (6 bases). This CDR3 is 13 amino acids long. The ends were cut back, 0 bases at V and 2 bases at J, with 6 bases in the middle. Germline V gene sequence: CDR1 SGDLS, CDR2 YYNGEE. In DNA form, the CDR3 reads TGTGCCAGCAGCGTAGCGGGAGCCTACGAGCAGTACTTC. It yields the protein CASSVAGAYEQYF.

The rearrangement joins TRBV5-1 to TRBJ2-7; perhaps TRBD1 as D (5 bases). The germline V and J ends were trimmed by 4 bases and 2 bases, with 13 bases remaining between them. This CDR3 region has 14 residues. Germline V lookup: CDR1 SGHRS, CDR2 YFSETQ. CDR3: CASSTDSFTYEQYF. The CDR3 nucleotides are TGCGCCAGCAGCACAGACAGCTTTACCTACGAGCAGTACTTC.

The chain combines TRBV25-1 with TRBJ2-3, with D perhaps matching TRBD2 (6 bases). Germline V gene sequence: CDR1 MGHDK, CDR2 SYGVNS. Trimming shortened V by 7 bases and J by 0 bases, and 17 bases separated the two germline ends. CDR3 length: 16 residues. CDR3 coding DNA: TGTGCCAGCACGGAGGTTGGGGAGGTTAGCACAGATACGCAGTATTTT. Protein sequence: CASTEVGEVSTDTQYF.

The gene calls are TRBV11-2 and TRBJ2-7; D unclear. The ends were cut back, 0 bases at V and 0 bases at J, with 9 bases in the middle. From germline, CDR1 is SGHAT and CDR2 FQNNGV. This CDR3 contains 15 residues. The CDR3: CASSLEGGSSYEQYF. The CDR3 DNA reads as TGTGCCAGCAGCTTAGAGGGTGGCAGCTCCTACGAGCAGTACTTC.

The chain combines TRBV6-6 with TRBJ2-5; tentative D call: TRBD2 (5 bases). Germline loops: CDR1 MNHNY, CDR2 SVGAGI (reference sequence). Trimming shortened V by 2 bases and J by 5 bases, and 18 bases separated the two germline ends. CDR3 length: 16 amino acids. The CDR3 sequence: CASSYEGGPRRETQYF. The CDR3 DNA follows: TGTGCCAGCAGTTACGAGGGCGGGCCCAGGCGGGAGACCCAGTACTTC.

This chain connects TRBV5-4 to TRBJ2-3; 11 nucleotides agree with TRBD2. The V and J ends lost 5 bases and 0 bases, in that order; junction bases with no gene match: 2. The CDR3 runs to 15 residues. In germline, CDR1 is SGHNT, CDR2 YYREEE (reference sequence). The CDR3 DNA follows: TGTGCCAGCAGGGCTAGCGGGGGGAGCACAGATACGCAGTATTTT. Its translation: CASRASGGSTDTQYF.

This clone was seen only a few times. This rearrangement joins TRBV29-1 to TRBJ1-1, with 10 bases lining up with TRBD1. The CDR3 consists of 14 residues. V trimming: 4 bases; J trimming: 0 bases; junction bases outside the gene matches: 2. From germline, CDR1 is SQVTM and CDR2 ANQGSEA. CDR3 sequence: CSVGQGALNTEAFF. CDR3 coding DNA: TGCAGCGTTGGACAGGGGGCCTTGAACACTGAAGCTTTCTTT.

This rearrangement joins TRBV7-8 to TRBJ1-5, with TRBD1 as a possible D gene (6 bases). Germline assignment: CDR1 SGHVS and CDR2 FQNEAQ. This CDR3 has 19 amino acids. Trimming removed 4 bases from V and 0 bases from J, with 22 bases in between. CDR3 sequence reads: CASSSGRGVRRHSNQPQHF. CDR3 coding DNA: TGTGCCAGCAGCTCCGGTAGGGGGGTCCGTCGTCATAGCAATCAGCCCCAGCATTTT.

The V gene is TRBV9, the J gene TRBJ2-5; 8 positions match TRBD1. V was pared by 0 bases and J by 4 bases, with 8 bases of the junction left unmatched. Germline lookup yields CDR1 SGDLS and CDR2 YYNGEE. This CDR3 has 16 amino acids. The chain's CDR3 is CASSVAQGALVETQYF. In nucleotides, the CDR3 is TGTGCCAGCAGCGTAGCCCAGGGGGCGCTGGTAGAGACCCAGTACTTC.

The V gene is TRBV5-1, the J gene TRBJ1-6; tentatively, D is TRBD1 (5 bases). The CDR3 length is 17 residues. In germline, CDR1 is SGHRS, CDR2 YFSETQ. The V end was cut by 1 base, the J end by 3 bases, with 14 bases between. The CDR3, as DNA: TGCGCCAGCAGCTTGAACGCTGGGGCGGGCTATAATTCACCCCTCCACTTT. Its translation is CASSLNAGAGYNSPLHF.

This clone was seen only once. The chain combines TRBV19 with TRBJ2-1; 11 nucleotides agree with TRBD2. The CDR3 loop spans 16 amino acids. Germline V gene data show CDR1 as LNHDA and CDR2 as SQIVND (reference sequence). Trimming removed 1 base from V and 5 bases from J; junction bases left unmatched: 4. The DNA for the CDR3 is TGTGCCAGTAGTATAGGCCCGGGACTAGCGGACAATGAGCAGTTCTTC. This translates into CASSIGPGLADNEQFF.

This chain uses TRBV19 with TRBJ2-1, with TRBD2 matching over 9 bases. Per the germline V gene, CDR1 is LNHDA and CDR2 is SQIVND (reference sequence). V lost 1 base and J lost 4; bases outside the gene matches: 2. The CDR3 runs to 15 residues. The CDR3 protein is CASSIGGRVYNEQFF. The CDR3 DNA reads TGTGCCAGTAGTATAGGCGGGAGGGTTTACAATGAGCAGTTCTTC.

The chain recombines TRBV5-1 with TRBJ2-5, with D possibly matching TRBD1 (5 bases). The CDR3 totals 14 residues. V lost 0 bases, J lost 1 base, and 7 bases lay in between. CDR1 and CDR2 from the germline V gene are SGHRS and YFSETQ. For the CDR3, the DNA is TGCGCCAGCAGCTTGGAAGGGGCCCAAGAGACCCAGTACTTC. Its translation is CASSLEGAQETQYF. Supplemented by reference TRBV5-1 and TRBJ2-5, the full variable domain reads KAGVTQTPRYLIKTRGQQVTLSCSPISGHRSVSWYQQTPGQGLQFLFEYFSETQRNKGNFPGRFSGRQFSNSRSEMNVSTLELGDSALYLCASSLEGAQETQYFGPGTRLLVL.

This chain links TRBV18 with TRBJ1-1, with D maybe TRBD1 (6 bases). The V end was cut by 4 bases, the J end by 1 base, with 13 bases between. The length of the CDR3 is 15 residues. The V gene's germline CDR1 is KGHSH and CDR2 LQKENI. For the CDR3, the DNA is TGTGCCAGCTCACAAGAAGGGGGTGAGAACACTGAAGCTTTCTTT. Translation: CASSQEGGENTEAFF.

CDR3 nucleotides: TGCGCCAGCAGCTCAGGGGGCGCGGGTTCTGGGGCCAACGTCCTGACTTTC. This codes for CASSSGGAGSGANVLTF. V gene TRBV5-1 combines with J gene TRBJ2-6; TRBD1 matches at 8 bases. This CDR3 region has 17 residues. Trimming removed 3 bases from V and 1 base from J; junction bases left unmatched: 6. CDR1 and CDR2 (germline): SGHRS, YFSETQ.

The genes are TRBV6-1 and TRBJ1-4, with TRBD1 matching 7 bases. The CDR3 runs 14 residues. V lost 7 bases and J lost 3; bases outside the gene matches: 5. The V gene's germline CDR1 is MNHNS and CDR2 SASEGT. The CDR3 region has the DNA TGTGCCAGCACTTCACAGGGGTCTAATGAAAAACTGTTTTTT. It encodes CASTSQGSNEKLFF.

The CDR3 DNA is TGCAGCGGGGGGATTAGCCTACCCTACACTGAAGCTTTCTTT. Its protein is CSGGISLPYTEAFF. The rearrangement uses TRBV29-1 and TRBJ1-1; maybe TRBD1 (5 bases). Germline V lookup: CDR1 SQVTM, CDR2 ANQGSEA. This CDR3 is 14 amino acids long. The ends were cut back, 7 bases at V and 3 bases at J, with 18 bases in the middle.

This clone was counted between two and nine times. This sequence joins TRBV19 and TRBJ2-7; TRBD1 is a possible D gene (7 bases). V lost 4 bases and J 3 bases, leaving 13 bases between the germline ends. The CDR3 contains 14 residues. The germline gives CDR1 LNHDA, CDR2 SQIVND (reference sequence). The DNA of the CDR3 is TGTGCCAGTAGTAGCGGGACAGAGTTCTACGAGCAGTACTTC. Protein: CASSSGTEFYEQYF.

This chain connects TRBV11-3 to TRBJ2-5; 11 nucleotides match TRBD2. This CDR3 comprises 17 residues. The trim removed 1 base at V and 5 bases at J, leaving 9 bases unmatched. CDR1 is SGHNT and CDR2 is YENEEA in the germline V gene. The CDR3 here is CASSLGTSGRSRETQYF. The CDR3 DNA reads TGTGCCAGCAGCTTAGGAACTAGCGGGAGAAGTCGGGAGACCCAGTACTTC. The full variable domain, with the rest looked up from reference TRBV11-3 and TRBJ2-5, is EAGVVQSPRYKIIEKKQPVAFWCNPISGHNTLYWYLQNLGQGPELLIRYENEEAVDDSQLPKDRFSAERLKGVDSTLKIQPAELGDSAVYLCASSLGTSGRSRETQYFGPGTRLLVL.

This clone has a handful of counts. The V gene is TRBV30, the J gene TRBJ1-4; a weak D match, TRBD1 (5 bases). The CDR3 has 13 amino acids. V dropped 5 bases and J dropped 8 bases, with 15 bases sitting between them. Germline V gene sequence: CDR1 GTSNPN, CDR2 SVGIG (reference sequence). CDR3 sequence (DNA): TGTGCCTGGGAACACCGGGGCCTAGAAAAACTGTTTTTT. Translation: CAWEHRGLEKLFF.

The gene calls are TRBV19 and TRBJ1-1; no clear D gene. CDR1 and CDR2 (germline): LNHDA, SQIVND (reference sequence). Trimming removed 3 bases from V and 3 bases from J, with 8 bases in between. CDR3 length: 13 residues. CDR3 nucleotide sequence: TGTGCCAGTAGTATGCGGGTCGACACTGAAGCTTTCTTT. Its protein product is CASSMRVDTEAFF.

This chain links TRBV19 with TRBJ2-3, with 7 nucleotides matching TRBD2. This CDR3 has 13 amino acids. With 10 bases clipped from V and 0 bases from J, the junction kept 4 bases outside the gene matches. Looked up from germline, CDR1 is LNHDA and CDR2 is SQIVND (reference sequence). The CDR3 sequence is CATRTRSTDTQYF. CDR3 sequence (DNA): TGTGCCACCCGGACTAGGAGCACAGATACGCAGTATTTT.

This chain joins TRBV5-6 and TRBJ1-1, with D perhaps TRBD1 (5 bases). Germline values: CDR1 SGHDT, CDR2 YYEEEE. V gave up 0 bases and J gave up 4 bases, with 13 bases separating them. This CDR3 has 15 amino acids. CDR3 loop: CASSLDPGWGTEAFF. Written as DNA, the CDR3 is TGTGCCAGCAGCTTGGATCCAGGGTGGGGCACTGAAGCTTTCTTT. Full variable domain (missing parts from reference TRBV5-6 and TRBJ1-1): DAGVTQSPTHLIKTRGQQVTLRCSPKSGHDTVSWYQQALGQGPQFIFQYYEEEERQRGNFPDRFSGHQFPNYSSELNVNALLLGDSALYLCASSLDPGWGTEAFFGQGTRLTVV.

CDR3: CASSPGLPLNTEAFF. The CDR3 region has the DNA TGTGCCAGCAGCCCCGGATTGCCCTTGAACACTGAAGCTTTCTTT. The chain joins TRBV7-9 to TRBJ1-1; D gene uncertain. V gave up 5 bases and J gave up 0 bases, with 13 bases separating them. In germline, CDR1 is SEHNR, CDR2 FQNEAQ (reference sequence). The CDR3 consists of 15 residues.

The chain couples TRBV19 to TRBJ2-7; 8 bases match TRBD1. The CDR3 consists of 15 residues. Losses at the gene ends were 5 bases for V and 5 bases for J; bases not matched to a gene: 11. The V gene's germline CDR1 is LNHDA and CDR2 SQIVND (reference sequence). CDR3 in amino acids: CASSREGQGRNEQYF. The CDR3 DNA is TGTGCCAGTAGTCGCGAAGGACAGGGAAGGAACGAGCAGTACTTC.